This TCR beta chain was recorded in a study of cytomegalovirus exposure and HLA in healthy donors. Study-level points and caveats: In a later analysis, TCR beta V- and J-gene trimming was associated with a missense DCLRE1C variant. Several V segments, TRBV6-2 and TRBV6-3 among them, could not be told apart and were dropped. HLA allele associations emerged for fewer than 20,000 TCR beta sequences in a later analysis, at 0.05 false discovery rate.

The PCR employed 60 Vbeta primers together with 13 Jbeta primers. Methods used by the authors: It was a later analysis that counted roughly 80 million unique TCR beta chains, of which some 12 million were shared. The data were produced by immunoSEQ multiplex PCR, yet TCRdb's version contains in-frame clones alone and is incomplete. V, J and clone size are taken as reported in that table, and D and trimming were inferred from the DNA itself. The data hold around 72,000 clones, with 60% to 75% observed a single time. The V end lost 2 bases, the J end lost 10 bases, and 12 bases lay between the germline ends. The CDR3 contains 13 residues. The germline CDR1 and CDR2 sequences are SGHTA and FQGNSA. The sample holds a few counts of this clone. What it recognizes is unknown.

The chain has TRBV7-2 and TRBJ2-1; D may be TRBD1 (5 bases). The sequence derives from a man aged 35 to 55 in good health and CMV-seropositive. The sample taken for sequencing was PBMCs. The CDR3, as DNA: TGTGCCAGCAGCTTATTCGGGCAGGGAGAGCAGTTCTTC. Translating gives CASSLFGQGEQFF.